These 15 T cell receptor beta chains originate from one sample sequenced in a study of tumor-infiltrating lymphocytes in primary liver carcinoma. cDNA specific to TCR beta was made from approximately 500 ng of total RNA, with a constant-region primer employed for priming. What produced the TCR beta libraries was three nested multiplex PCR rounds using slightly modified ARM-PCR. Amplification in the first two PCR rounds was performed using TRBV1-TRBV30 forward primers and a C-beta reverse primer for 10 cycles each. TCRdb independently ran MiXCR on the multiplex PCR reads; one entry per CDR3 protein. The sample shows roughly 22,000 distinct CDR3 sequences, 80% of them seen only once. Unsorted bulk tissue (20-30 mg) underwent RNA and DNA co-extraction. Sequencing was performed on liver tumor tissue from sampling region 2. Subset described: tumor region T2, inferior pole. These receptors all stem from a woman in her thirties with primary liver carcinoma and hepatitis B virus infection.

This clonotype was seen just once. The genes are TRBV7-8 and TRBJ1-2; the D is unclear. This CDR3 spans 15 amino acids. The germline V gene encodes CDR1 SGHVS and CDR2 FQNEAQ. Between the trimmed V and J ends, which lost 1 base and 4 bases, there was a span of 13 bases. DNA for the CDR3: TGTGCCAGCAGCTTAGACTGGTGGGTCCTCTATGGCTACACCTTC. Amino acid sequence: CASSLDWWVLYGYTF.

The V and J genes are TRBV5-4 and TRBJ2-3; TRBD2 agrees at 7 bases. Losses at the gene ends were 6 bases for V and 8 bases for J; bases not matched to a gene: 6. Germline V lookup: CDR1 SGHNT, CDR2 YYREEE (reference sequence). CDR3 length equals 12 residues. This chain's CDR3 is CASKGGRGTQYF. The CDR3 nucleotides are TGTGCCAGCAAAGGCGGGAGAGGTACGCAGTATTTT.

For the CDR3, the DNA is TGTGCCACCAGTGATACTGTCGGGACGGTGACACAGTATTTT. This gives the protein CATSDTVGTVTQYF. The V and J genes are TRBV24-1 and TRBJ2-3, with D tentatively TRBD1 or TRBD2 (5 bases each). The V gene lost 3 bases and the J gene lost 12 bases, with 18 bases spanning the gap. There are 14 residues in the CDR3. Germline CDR1 is KGHDR and CDR2 is SFDVKD.

A note on this clonotype: Given the absence of the conserved phenylalanine or tryptophan at the CDR3 end, a read error is likely. It is unclear where the CDR3 begins or ends on the DNA, so no DNA is shown, and the CDR3 is as TCRdb lists it. The rearrangement joins TRBV10-3 to TRBJ2-1. In germline, CDR1 is ENHRY, CDR2 SYGVKD. The CDR3 extends over 12 residues, inclusive of both ends. The CDR3 sequence: CASEGDHHELFL.

As regards this clonotype: A read error may produce the germline difference seen at one junction end. The chain is built from TRBV4-3 and TRBJ2-1; D is perhaps TRBD2 (6 bases). CDR3 length: 16 amino acids. Germline lookup yields CDR1 LGHNA and CDR2 YSLEER. The CDR3 coding sequence is TGCGCCAACGGCCAAGATGCGGGAAGCTCCTTCAATGAGCAGTTCTTC. This encodes CANGQDAGSSFNEQFF.

About this clonotype: As the CDR3 is not closed by the conserved phenylalanine or tryptophan, this likely results from a read error. The V call is TRBV6-1, the J call TRBJ1-4, with D possibly being TRBD1 (5 bases). Germline V gives CDR1 MNHNS, CDR2 SASEGT. The V end was cut by 8 bases, the J end by 7 bases, with 17 bases between. The CDR3 has 14 amino acids. CDR3: CASGDQGGSEKLFS. The CDR3 region has the DNA TGTGCCAGCGGGGACCAGGGTGGCAGTGAAAAACTGTTTTCT.

About this clonotype itself: The conserved closing phenylalanine or tryptophan is absent in this CDR3, likely reflecting a read error. It is unclear where the CDR3 begins or ends on the DNA, so no DNA is shown, and the CDR3 is as TCRdb lists it. The rearrangement links TRBV4-3 to TRBJ1-2. The CDR3 has 14 amino acids, counting both end residues. Germline V CDR1 and CDR2: LGHNA, YSLEER. CDR3 region: CASSTELEIYGYAI.

The V and J genes are TRBV12-3 or TRBV12-4 and TRBJ2-2; 9 positions agree with TRBD2. The CDR3 runs to 16 residues. The V segment lost 10 bases and the J segment 5 bases; nucleotides outside the gene matches: 14. The CDR3 reads CATSPGGGASTGELFF. CDR3 nucleotides: TGTGCCACTTCACCCGGCGGGGGGGCCAGTACCGGGGAGCTGTTTTTT.

V gene TRBV12-3 or TRBV12-4 combines with J gene TRBJ2-1, with TRBD2 matching over 8 bases. The ends lost 7 bases at V and 16 bases at J; junction bases unmatched: 21. The CDR3 is made up of 15 amino acids. This CDR3 is CASMTGTSGGFKQFF. CDR3 bases: TGTGCCAGCATGACCGGGACTAGTGGGGGATTTAAACAATTCTTC.

With respect to this clonotype: Compared with germline, one end of the junction differs, possibly owing to a read error. The gene calls are TRBV4-3 and TRBJ2-3, with D uncertain. Germline CDR1 reads LGHNA; CDR2 reads YSLEER. The CDR3 length is 18 residues. The CDR3 DNA sequence: TGCGCCAGCAGCCAGTCGGTCTGGCTGGGTGATCCCGATAGTACGCATTATTTT. This codes for CASSQSVWLGDPDSTHYF.

This clonotype came up once. A much larger clone lies a single base off, so this may be a read error. The rearrangement joins TRBV28 to TRBJ2-5, with 9 bases that match TRBD2. This CDR3 is 15 amino acids long. Germline assignment: CDR1 MDHEN and CDR2 SYDVKM. CDR3 coding DNA: TGTGTCAGCAGTTCGCCGACTAGCGGAGGAGAGACCCAGTACTTC. Its protein is CVSSSPTSGGETQYF.

This clonotype came up a few times. At one boundary the junction diverges from the germline segment, which might be a read error. This chain connects TRBV7-7 to TRBJ2-5, with unresolved D. CDR3 length: 13 amino acids. Germline V gene data show CDR1 as SSHAT and CDR2 as FNYEAQ (reference sequence). The CDR3 coding sequence is TGTGCTACCGGCTGGACGAAAGCAGAGGCCCAGTACTTC. Residues: CATGWTKAEAQYF.

Comments on this clonotype: Because the CDR3 is missing its conserved closing phenylalanine or tryptophan, this is likely a read error. The chain joins TRBV13 to TRBJ1-1; no definite D call. The germline gives CDR1 PRHDT, CDR2 FYEKMQ (reference sequence). The CDR3 is made up of 17 amino acids. The CDR3 DNA is TGTGTCAACAGCTTAGGAGGGTTTGGTATTGAGGGCACTGAAGCTTTCATT. Translation gives CVNSLGGFGIEGTEAFI.

As concerns this clonotype: The germline gene is not matched at one end of the junction; a read error may be the cause. The rearrangement joins TRBV12-3 or TRBV12-4 to TRBJ2-5, with a tentative D call TRBD2 (5 bases). CDR3 length equals 14 residues. The chain's CDR3 is CASSSTAWGETQYF. DNA for the CDR3: TGTGCCAGCAGCTCAACAGCGTGGGGAGAGACTCAGTACTTC.

This clonotype has just a few counts. This could be a read error, since a much larger clone is one nucleotide away. J is TRBJ2-7 and V is TRBV11-2, with a possible D match to TRBD2 (8 bases). V gave up 5 bases and J gave up 5 bases, with 19 bases separating them. The germline V gene encodes CDR1 SGHAT and CDR2 FQNNGV. The CDR3 is made up of 15 amino acids. The CDR3 region is CASSQYSGGGNEQYF. DNA of the CDR3: TGTGCCAGCAGCCAATATTCGGGAGGGGGCAACGAGCAGTACTTC.